Shown below are 18 T cell receptor beta chains from a single sample sequenced in a study of blood T cell repertoires in COVID-19. The data were produced by immunoSEQ multiplex PCR, yet TCRdb's version contains in-frame clones alone and is incomplete. The sample includes 150,000 to 200,000 clones, around 81% of them seen just once. Material for sequencing was peripheral blood. The origin of the receptors is a man aged 55 to 70 with active or convalescent COVID-19.

This clone turned up a few times. This chain connects TRBV10-3 to TRBJ1-2, with 7 bases lining up with TRBD1. Losses at the gene ends were 4 bases for V and 4 bases for J; bases not matched to a gene: 0. Germline loops: CDR1 ENHRY, CDR2 SYGVKD. CDR3 size: 12 residues. The DNA of the CDR3 is TGTGCCATCAGTGGGGACAGCTATGGCTACACCTTC. Its protein is CAISGDSYGYTF.

This clone was seen only once. The chain links TRBV19 to TRBJ1-1, with 7 bases identical to TRBD1. V was clipped by 7 bases and J by 1 base; unmatched bases: 12. Germline-derived CDR1 and CDR2 are LNHDA and SQIVND (reference sequence). CDR3 length equals 16 residues. CDR3 region: CASTLFPGQQNTEAFF. CDR3 nucleotide sequence: TGTGCCAGTACCCTATTTCCGGGACAGCAGAACACTGAAGCTTTCTTT.

This clone has a single count. The chain recombines TRBV9 with TRBJ1-1; TRBD1 matches 7 bases. The CDR3 runs 16 residues. The V gene's germline CDR1 is SGDLS and CDR2 YYNGEE. V trimming: 0 bases; J trimming: 2 bases; junction bases outside the gene matches: 7. The CDR3 nucleotides read TGTGCCAGCAGCGTAGTGGCAGGGGGAAGAAACACTGAAGCTTTCTTT. Translation: CASSVVAGGRNTEAFF.

The V call is TRBV11-3, the J call TRBJ2-1, with 7 bases aligning to TRBD2. V was pared by 5 bases and J by 1 base, with 8 bases of the junction left unmatched. The CDR3 extends over 16 amino acids. Germline CDR1 reads SGHNT; CDR2 reads YENEEA. The CDR3 DNA reads as TGTGCCAGCAGCCCCAAGCCGGGAGGATCCTACAATGAGCAGTTCTTC. Its translation is CASSPKPGGSYNEQFF. Full variable domain (rest looked up from reference TRBV11-3 and TRBJ2-1): EAGVVQSPRYKIIEKKQPVAFWCNPISGHNTLYWYLQNLGQGPELLIRYENEEAVDDSQLPKDRFSAERLKGVDSTLKIQPAELGDSAVYLCASSPKPGGSYNEQFFGPGTRLTVL.

This chain uses TRBV20-1 with TRBJ1-4, with 7 positions matching TRBD1. The ends lost 3 bases at V and 7 bases at J; junction bases unmatched: 23. Germline lookup yields CDR1 DFQATT and CDR2 SNEGSKA (reference sequence). This CDR3 contains 19 residues. The CDR3 DNA reads TGCAGTGCTAGTCCTATAACGTGGGACAGCCAAAATAGGCGTGAAAAACTGTTTTTT. As protein: CSASPITWDSQNRREKLFF.

The chain is built from TRBV11-2 and TRBJ2-7; 9 bases line up with TRBD1. The CDR3 loop spans 13 amino acids. CDR1 and CDR2 (germline): SGHAT, FQNNGV. Unmatched junction bases numbered 5, after V lost 7 bases and J lost 4 bases. CDR3 protein: CASTGTGLYEQYF. CDR3 coding DNA: TGTGCCAGCACCGGGACAGGGCTATACGAGCAGTACTTC. Variable domain in full (rest from reference TRBV11-2 and TRBJ2-7): EAGVAQSPRYKIIEKRQSVAFWCNPISGHATLYWYQQILGQGPKLLIQFQNNGVVDDSQLPKDRFSAERLKGVDSTLKIQPAKLEDSAVYLCASTGTGLYEQYFGPGTRLTVT.

The gene calls are TRBV7-9 and TRBJ2-7; D is unresolved. V lost 5 bases and J lost 1, with 9 bases in between. The CDR3 has 13 residues. The V gene's germline CDR1 is SEHNR and CDR2 FQNEAQ (reference sequence). The CDR3 region is CASSESLSYEQYF. CDR3 DNA sequence: TGTGCCAGCAGCGAGAGTTTGTCCTACGAGCAGTACTTC.

This clone appeared once. The chain is built from TRBV18 and TRBJ2-7, with 9 bases identical to TRBD1. CDR1 KGHSH and CDR2 LQKENI come from the germline V gene. Unmatched junction bases numbered 9, after V lost 3 bases and J lost 0 bases. This CDR3 has 17 residues. CDR3 in DNA: TGTGCCAGCTCACCCCCGGGACAGGGACTTCCCTCCTACGAGCAGTACTTC. This encodes CASSPPGQGLPSYEQYF.

The chain carries TRBV3-1 (or the pseudogene TRBV3-2) and TRBJ1-6; D might be TRBD1 (5 bases). The germline V gene encodes CDR1 LGHDT and CDR2 YNNKEL (reference sequence). CDR3 length equals 16 residues. Trimming removed 0 bases from V and 3 bases from J, with 9 bases in between. The CDR3 spells CASSQERGDYNSPLHF. CDR3 coding DNA: TGTGCCAGCAGCCAAGAAAGGGGCGACTATAATTCACCCCTCCACTTT.

The chain employs TRBV6-8 and TRBJ1-4; D gene ambiguous. This CDR3 is built from 15 residues. Trimming stripped 6 bases from V and 7 bases from J, with 18 bases between. Germline CDR1 is MNHGY and CDR2 is SAAAGT. Here the CDR3 DNA reads TGTGCCAGCAGGCCTACCGCCGGTCGGGGTGAAAAACTGTTTTTT. As protein: CASRPTAGRGEKLFF.

The chain is built from TRBV18 and TRBJ1-4; 7 nucleotides match TRBD1. The CDR3 consists of 15 residues. The germline CDR1 and CDR2 sequences are KGHSH and LQKENI. J gave up 3 bases and V 5 bases, and 6 bases lay outside the gene matches. CDR3: CASSSRQGPNEKLFF. CDR3 nucleotide sequence: TGTGCCAGCTCATCTCGACAGGGACCTAATGAAAAACTGTTTTTT.

This clone was detected once. The V call is TRBV9, the J call TRBJ1-1; maybe TRBD1 (5 bases). Germline V gives CDR1 SGDLS, CDR2 YYNGEE. The CDR3 consists of 14 residues. V was pared by 0 bases and J by 4 bases, with 10 bases between. The CDR3 here is CASSVEGQGTEAFF. CDR3 bases: TGTGCCAGCAGCGTAGAAGGGCAGGGCACTGAAGCTTTCTTT.

The gene calls are TRBV6-5 and TRBJ1-4; TRBD1 agrees at 10 bases. The J segment lost 8 bases and the V segment lost 6 bases, leaving 6 bases of the junction unmatched. The V gene's germline CDR1 is MNHEY and CDR2 SVGAGI. The length of the CDR3 is 14 residues. CDR3 in amino acids: CASRLDRGQEKLFF. The CDR3 nucleotides are TGTGCCAGCAGGCTAGACAGGGGGCAAGAAAAACTGTTTTTT.

This clone occurred a few times. The rearrangement links TRBV7-6 to TRBJ2-5, with 9 bases fitting TRBD1. CDR3 length: 15 residues. The V gene's germline CDR1 is SGHVS and CDR2 FNYEAQ. Germline trimming cut 8 bases from V and 2 bases from J; bases unmatched to any gene: 9. CDR3 sequence: CASDTGGGRQETQYF. In DNA, the CDR3 is TGTGCCAGCGATACAGGGGGCGGGCGGCAAGAGACCCAGTACTTC.

With regard to this clone: Other DNA variants within this sample encode the same CDR3. The chain uses TRBV19 and TRBJ2-7, with D possibly being TRBD1 (6 bases). The CDR3 covers 13 residues. Germline CDR1 and CDR2: LNHDA and SQIVND (reference sequence). V was shortened by 4 bases and J by 4 bases, with 11 bases between the two germline ends. This CDR3 reads CASSTGVSYEQYF. The CDR3 region has the DNA TGTGCCAGTAGTACAGGGGTCTCGTACGAGCAGTACTTC.

The V gene is TRBV12-3 or TRBV12-4, the J gene TRBJ2-7; 8 bases agree with TRBD1. The CDR3 contains 13 residues. J lost 6 bases, V lost 8 bases, and 9 bases had no gene match. The DNA for the CDR3 is TGTGCCAGCGGCTTACAGGGGGAGGTCGAGCAGTACTTC. It specifies CASGLQGEVEQYF.

This clone was observed a handful of times. This chain links TRBV12-3 or TRBV12-4 with TRBJ1-1; D call uncertain. V dropped 1 base and J dropped 2 bases, with 5 bases sitting between them. The CDR3 spans 13 residues. CDR3 in amino acids: CASSLVVNTEAFF. DNA for the CDR3: TGTGCCAGCAGTTTAGTCGTAAACACTGAAGCTTTCTTT.

The V gene is TRBV4-2, the J gene TRBJ1-6; D is unclear. V was shortened by 6 bases and J by 7 bases, with 13 bases between the two germline ends. This CDR3 comprises 14 residues. Germline assignment: CDR1 LGHNA and CDR2 YNFKEQ. The CDR3 DNA reads as TGTGCCAGCAGTGGAGTCATGATAAATTCACCCCTCCACTTT. Protein sequence: CASSGVMINSPLHF.